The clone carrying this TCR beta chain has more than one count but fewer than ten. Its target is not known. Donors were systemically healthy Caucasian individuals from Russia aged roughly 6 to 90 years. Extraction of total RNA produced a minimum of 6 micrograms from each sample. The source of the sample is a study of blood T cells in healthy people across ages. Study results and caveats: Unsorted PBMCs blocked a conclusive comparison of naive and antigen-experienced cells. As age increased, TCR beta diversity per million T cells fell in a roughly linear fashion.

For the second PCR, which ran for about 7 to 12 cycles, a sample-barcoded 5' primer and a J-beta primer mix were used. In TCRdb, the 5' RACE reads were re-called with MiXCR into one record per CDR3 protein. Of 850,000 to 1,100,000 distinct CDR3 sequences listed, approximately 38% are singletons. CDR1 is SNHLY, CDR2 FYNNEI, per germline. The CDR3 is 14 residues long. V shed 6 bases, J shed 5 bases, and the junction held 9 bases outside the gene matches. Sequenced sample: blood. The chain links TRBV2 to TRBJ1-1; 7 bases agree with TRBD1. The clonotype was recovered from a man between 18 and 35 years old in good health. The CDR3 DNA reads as TGTGCCAGCAGAGACACAGGGGCGGGGACTGAAGCTTTCTTT. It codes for CASRDTGAGTEAFF.